The rows below give T cell receptor beta chains drawn from one sample of a study of T cells in Graves' hyperthyroidism and ophthalmopathy. TCRdb reprocessed the multiplex PCR reads with MiXCR, giving one entry per CDR3 protein. This repertoire shows 75,000 to 100,000 distinct CDR3 sequences, over 50% found once; its top ten account for roughly 26%. Sequencing was performed on blood. All receptors come from a woman in her thirties or forties with Graves' hyperthyroidism. Both conserved end residues are part of each CDR3. D genes are given only for firm matches. Clone sizes are given selectively: once, few, many, or a class where the clone is expanded.

J gene	clone size	D gene	V gene	CDR3 DNA	CDR3 protein
TRBJ1-2	many	NA	TRBV5-1	TGCGCCAGCAGCTTCCTACTCGGAGGCTACACCTTC	CASSFLLGGYTF
TRBJ2-7	many	NA	TRBV20-1	TGCAGTGCCCGAGGGGTTTTGGGTTTGATCTTC	CSARGVLGLIF
TRBJ2-5	NA	NA	TRBV12-3/TRBV12-4	TGTGCCAGCGGGCTGGGTAAAGAGACCCAGTACTTC	CASGLGKETQYF
TRBJ1-2	NA	NA	TRBV20-1	TGCAGTGCTTTCGACTTGGGACGCGGCTATGGCTACACCTTC	CSAFDLGRGYGYTF
TRBJ1-3	many	TRBD1	TRBV4-1	TGCGCCAGCAGCAGGGACAGGGTCTCTGGAAACACCATATATTTT	CASSRDRVSGNTIYF
TRBJ1-2	NA	NA	TRBV20-1	TGCAGTGCTAGAGATAGCGATACAGGGATAGACTATGGCTACACCTTC	CSARDSDTGIDYGYTF
TRBJ1-5	NA	TRBD1	TRBV6-1	TGTGCCAGTAGACAGGGCGATTATCAGCCCCAGCATTTT	CASRQGDYQPQHF
TRBJ1-1	NA	TRBD1	TRBV2	TGTGCCAGCTATGGACAGGGATCCAACACTGAAGCTTACTTT	CASYGQGSNTEAYF
TRBJ2-5	many	NA	TRBV24-1	TGTGCCACCAGTGAAACAGGTGCGGAGACCCAGTACTTC	CATSETGAETQYF
TRBJ2-7	few	NA	TRBV29-1	TGCAGCGTTGAGGGGGGTATCTACGAGCAGTACTTC	CSVEGGIYEQYF
TRBJ2-3	few	NA	TRBV12-3/TRBV12-4	TGTGCCAGCAGGCGGGTTGGGGACACAGATACGCAGTATTTT	CASRRVGDTDTQYF
TRBJ1-2	NA	TRBD1	TRBV20-1	TGCAGTGCTAGAGTCGGACAGGGCGTCTTCGAACTCTATGGCTACACCTTC	CSARVGQGVFELYGYTF
TRBJ1-5	NA	TRBD1	TRBV20-1	TGCAGTGTCGGGGGACAGGCGTTAAGGAATCAGCCCCAGCATTTT	CSVGGQALRNQPQHF
TRBJ2-6	many	NA	TRBV5-6	TGTGCCAGCAGCTTTGGAGGGCGACTACTCAATTCTGGGGCCAACGTCCTGACTTTC	CASSFGGRLLNSGANVLTF
TRBJ1-4	NA	NA	TRBV7-2	TGTGCCAGCAGCCAAGAGTTGAGCCCCGGGCGCCAGGAAAAACTGTTTTTT	CASSQELSPGRQEKLFF
TRBJ2-3	few	TRBD1	TRBV5-1	TGCGCCAGCAGCTTCCTTCTAAGGGGGCTCAGGACAGATACGCAGTATTTT	CASSFLLRGLRTDTQYF
TRBJ2-5	NA	TRBD1	TRBV10-3	TGTGCCATTCAAACAGGGGGCGGGACAGTCCAGGAGACCCAGTACTTC	CAIQTGGGTVQETQYF
TRBJ1-1	many	NA	TRBV7-2	TGTGCCAGCAGCTCCCCGGGGCGGGGGGCTTTCTTT	CASSSPGRGAFF
TRBJ1-4	many	NA	TRBV20-1	TGCAGTGCTAGAGGACAGCGCGGGGTGCTAAATGAAAAACTGTTTTTT	CSARGQRGVLNEKLFF
TRBJ2-5	NA	NA	TRBV20-1	TGCAGTGCTAGGTCTGGCCGGGTACGAACCTACGAGACCCAGTACTTC	CSARSGRVRTYETQYF
TRBJ1-1	many	NA	TRBV20-1	TGCAGTGCTAGACAGGGGCCAAGGAACACTGAAGCTTTCTTT	CSARQGPRNTEAFF
TRBJ1-2	many	NA	TRBV4-1	TGCGCCAGCAGCCAAGACCGGGCGTACGGCGCATCGAACTATGGCTACACCTTC	CASSQDRAYGASNYGYTF
TRBJ1-2	once	TRBD1	TRBV7-9	TGTGCCAGCAGCGGACAGGGTGTCTGGTATGGCTACACCTTC	CASSGQGVWYGYTF
TRBJ1-2	NA	NA	TRBV11-2	TGTGCCAGCAGCTTATTGCCGGGGGATTATGGCTACACCTTC	CASSLLPGDYGYTF
TRBJ1-1	many	NA	TRBV20-1	TGCAGTCCCGGTCCAATGAACACTGAAGCTTTCTTT	CSPGPMNTEAFF
TRBJ2-3	many	TRBD2	TRBV15	TGTGCCACCAGCGGGCGAGCGGGGACCCCAGATACGCAGTATTTT	CATSGRAGTPDTQYF
TRBJ1-1	few	NA	TRBV25-1	TGTGCCTGGAGTGCAAACAGGGATACTGAAGCTTTCTTT	CAWSANRDTEAFF
TRBJ2-5	NA	NA	TRBV18	TGTGCCAGCTCACCGAAGGGACGTATACAAGAGACCCAGTACTTC	CASSPKGRIQETQYF
TRBJ2-7	NA	TRBD2	TRBV10-3	TGTGCCAGCAGTTTCGGTCGGTGGCACCCCGGGGGGTTACTAGCCTACGAGCAGTACTTC	CASSFGRWHPGGLLAYEQYF
TRBJ1-2	NA	TRBD1	TRBV7-3	TGTGCCAGCAGCTTGGGACAGGGAGGGAATGGCTACACCTTC	CASSLGQGGNGYTF
TRBJ1-1	NA	TRBD1	TRBV4-2	TGTGCCAGCAGCCAAGTCGGGACAGATACCGCGAAAGCTTTCTTT	CASSQVGTDTAKAFF
TRBJ2-7	few	NA	TRBV6-5	TGTGCCAGCAGTTCTCTAGCTCCTCCCTCCTACGAGCAGTACTTC	CASSSLAPPSYEQYF
TRBJ2-7	NA	TRBD1	TRBV24-1	TGTGCCACAGCCGGGACAGGGGACTACGAGCAGTACTTC	CATAGTGDYEQYF
TRBJ1-1	many	NA	TRBV2	TGTGCCAGCATTCTGACAGGCGGGAACACTGAAGCTTTCTTT	CASILTGGNTEAFF
TRBJ2-7	NA	TRBD2	TRBV4-1	TGCGCCAGCAGCCAAGAGGGGGGGGAGGAGCAGTACTTC	CASSQEGGEEQYF
TRBJ1-2	NA	TRBD1	TRBV6-1	TGTGCCAGCAGGTTACAGGGGTGGCTCTATGGCTACACCTTC	CASRLQGWLYGYTF
TRBJ2-7	many	TRBD2	TRBV20-1	TGCAGTGCTAGAGCCCGTAGCGGGAGAGGCGAGCAGTACTTC	CSARARSGRGEQYF
TRBJ2-1	NA	TRBD2	TRBV24-1	TGTGCCACCAGACTAGCGGGGGCCAATGAGCAGTTCTTC	CATRLAGANEQFF
TRBJ2-5	NA	TRBD2	TRBV29-1	TGCAGCATCGGAGCGGGAGGAGGAGAGACCCAGTACTTC	CSIGAGGGETQYF
TRBJ1-3	many	NA	TRBV19	TGTGCCAGTAGTATGGACGTGGGCTCTGGAAACACCATATATTTT	CASSMDVGSGNTIYF
TRBJ2-2	many	TRBD1	TRBV20-1	TGCAGTGCTAGAGATCCGACAGGGGGCAACGGGGAGCTGTTTTTT	CSARDPTGGNGELFF
TRBJ2-5	NA	NA	TRBV20-1	TGCAGTGCTAGTGGGCAGCAAGAGACCCAGTACTTC	CSASGQQETQYF